This TCR beta chain was sequenced in a study of cytomegalovirus exposure and HLA in healthy donors. PCR primers comprised 60 Vbeta and 13 Jbeta primers. Measured with immunoSEQ multiplex PCR; TCRdb has only the in-frame clones, and not every one. The data hold some 140,000 clones, with around 77% observed a single time. This CDR3 spans 14 amino acids. V was clipped by 5 bases and J by 8 bases; unmatched bases: 8. Germline CDR1 reads SEHNR; CDR2 reads FQNEAQ (reference sequence). This receptor was taken from a man aged 25 to 45 in good health. The chain combines TRBV7-9 with TRBJ2-4, with TRBD1 matching 8 bases. The sample comprised PBMCs. The CDR3: CASSGQGANDIQYF. Written as DNA, the CDR3 is TGTGCCAGCAGCGGACAGGGTGCCAACGACATTCAGTACTTC.